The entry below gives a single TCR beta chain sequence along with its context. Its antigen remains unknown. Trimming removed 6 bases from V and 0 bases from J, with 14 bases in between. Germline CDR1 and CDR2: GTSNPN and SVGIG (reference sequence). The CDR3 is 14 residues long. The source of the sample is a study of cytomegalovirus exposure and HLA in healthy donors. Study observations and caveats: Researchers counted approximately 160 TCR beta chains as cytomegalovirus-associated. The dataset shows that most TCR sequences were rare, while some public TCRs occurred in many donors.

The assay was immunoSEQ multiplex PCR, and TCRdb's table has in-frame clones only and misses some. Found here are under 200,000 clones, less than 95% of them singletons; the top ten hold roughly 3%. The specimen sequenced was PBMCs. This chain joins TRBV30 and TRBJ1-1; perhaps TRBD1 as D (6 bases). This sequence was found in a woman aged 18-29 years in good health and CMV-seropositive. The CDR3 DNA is TGTGCCTGTAGTAGGGGGGGGCTGAACACTGAAGCTTTCTTT. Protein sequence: CACSRGGLNTEAFF. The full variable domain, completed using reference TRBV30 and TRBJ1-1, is SQTIHQWPATLVQPVGSPLSLECTVEGTSNPNLYWYRQAAGRGLQLLFYSVGIGQISSEVPQNLSASRPQDRQFILSSKKLLLSDSGFYLCACSRGGLNTEAFFGQGTRLTVV.